The 26 T cell receptor beta chains given below trace back to one sample, sequenced in a study of blood T cell repertoires in COVID-19. The protocol was immunoSEQ multiplex PCR, while the TCRdb copy is restricted to in-frame clones and leaves out a portion. The sample lists 200,000 to 250,000 clones; 80% to 90% were seen once. The sample taken for sequencing was PBMCs or T cells enriched from blood (not recorded which). These receptors were taken from a woman aged 40 to 49 with acute COVID-19.

In this sample, this clone turned up a few times. The CDR3 protein is CASRRGGWNQPQHF. Written as DNA, the CDR3 is TGTGCCAGCAGACGAGGGGGCTGGAATCAGCCCCAGCATTTT. The chain employs TRBV6-7 and TRBJ1-5; 7 nucleotides match TRBD1. TRBV6-7 is assigned to the ORF class and has an uncertain function. The CDR3 contains 14 residues. J lost 4 bases, V lost 6 bases, and 6 bases had no gene match.

The genes are TRBV15 and TRBJ2-3; D gene uncertain. This CDR3 spans 13 amino acids. Germline values: CDR1 LNHNV, CDR2 YYDKDF (reference sequence). The V end was cut by 4 bases, the J end by 0 bases, with 5 bases between. CDR3 amino acids: CATSMASTDTQYF. DNA for the CDR3: TGTGCCACCAGCATGGCTAGCACAGATACGCAGTATTTT.

The CDR3 nucleotides read TGTGCCAGCAGCTTAATAGGGGTATCGGGTCAGCCCCAGCATTTT. Translation: CASSLIGVSGQPQHF. The chain uses TRBV7-2 and TRBJ1-5; D is possibly TRBD1 (5 bases). This CDR3 comprises 15 residues. CDR1 SGHTA and CDR2 FQGNSA come from the germline V gene. With 2 bases removed from V and 6 bases from J, the gap between germline ends came to 14 bases.

The chain recombines TRBV12-5 with TRBJ1-5; D gene unclear. CDR1 and CDR2 (germline): LGHNT, FRNRAP. Deletions cut 8 bases from V and 5 bases from J, with 16 bases between. The CDR3 sequence is 14 residues long. The CDR3 region has the DNA TGTGCTAGTCTCCGGGATGGCGGGGATCAGCCCCAGCATTTT. This codes for CASLRDGGDQPQHF.

The V and J genes are TRBV6-5 and TRBJ1-2, with 9 bases matching TRBD1. The CDR3 has 14 amino acids. J lost 1 base, V lost 9 bases, and 6 bases had no gene match. Germline CDR1 and CDR2: MNHEY and SVGAGI. CDR3 bases: TGTGCCAGTTGGGAGGGACAGGGTAACTATGGCTACACCTTC. Protein: CASWEGQGNYGYTF.

The chain carries TRBV10-3 and TRBJ1-6; D may be TRBD1 (6 bases). The CDR3 totals 15 residues. The V gene's germline CDR1 is ENHRY and CDR2 SYGVKD. V shed 7 bases and J shed 2 bases, with 12 bases lying between them. CDR3 nucleotides: TGTGCCATCAAAAACGACAGGACCTATAATTCACCCCTCCACTTT. Translation: CAIKNDRTYNSPLHF.

The chain carries TRBV28 and TRBJ2-7; D might be TRBD1 (5 bases). The CDR3 consists of 14 residues. V was pared by 7 bases and J by 0 bases, with 13 bases between. Germline CDR1 MDHEN, CDR2 SYDVKM. Here the CDR3 DNA reads TGTGCCAGCATTCCACAGGATCTCTCCTACGAGCAGTACTTC. Residues: CASIPQDLSYEQYF.

The J gene is TRBJ2-5, the V gene TRBV9, with 12 bases fitting TRBD2. CDR1 and CDR2 (germline): SGDLS, YYNGEE. This CDR3 is built from 16 residues. The J segment lost 5 bases and the V segment lost 4 bases, leaving 9 bases of the junction unmatched. CDR3 sequence (DNA): TGTGCCAGCAGCCCCCGGGCTAGCGGGGGGGAGGAGACCCAGTACTTC. Translated, it gives CASSPRASGGEETQYF. The full variable domain, in which reference TRBV9 and TRBJ2-5 provide the parts outside the CDR3, is DSGVTQTPKHLITATGQRVTLRCSPRSGDLSVYWYQQSLDQGLQFLIQYYNGEERAKGNILERFSAQQFPDLHSELNLSSLELGDSALYFCASSPRASGGEETQYFGPGTRLLVL.

The rearrangement links TRBV6-1 to TRBJ1-2; TRBD1 matches 9 bases. Germline V CDR1 and CDR2: MNHNS, SASEGT. Unmatched junction bases numbered 6, after V lost 2 bases and J lost 5 bases. CDR3 size: 15 residues. CDR3 DNA: TGTGCCAGCAGTGAACCGGGACAGGGATTATATGGCTACACCTTC. Its protein is CASSEPGQGLYGYTF.

Of note for this clone: Other DNA sequences in this specimen translate into the identical CDR3. The genes are TRBV5-6 and TRBJ1-6; no firm D call. The germline V gene has CDR1 SGHDT and CDR2 YYEEEE. CDR3 length equals 14 residues. V gave up 2 bases and J gave up 7 bases, with 10 bases separating them. The chain's CDR3 is CASSFGQANSPLHF. CDR3 sequence (DNA): TGTGCCAGCAGCTTTGGGCAGGCCAATTCACCCCTCCACTTT.

CDR3 DNA: TGTGCCAGCAGCTTAGGGAGGAGTGGCATCCCTGAAGCTTTCTTT. Its protein is CASSLGRSGIPEAFF. The chain links TRBV7-9 to TRBJ1-1; D remains unclear. Per germline, CDR1 SEHNR and CDR2 FQNEAQ (reference sequence). V lost 1 base and J 6 bases, leaving 15 bases between the germline ends. This CDR3 is 15 amino acids long.

The chain is built from TRBV5-1 and TRBJ2-1, with 11 bases lining up with TRBD2. Germline loops: CDR1 SGHRS, CDR2 YFSETQ. This CDR3 has 16 residues. Unmatched junction bases numbered 8, after V lost 4 bases and J lost 5 bases. The CDR3 reads CASSEIAGGLNNEQFF. The CDR3 DNA is TGCGCCAGCAGCGAGATAGCGGGGGGGCTGAACAATGAGCAGTTCTTC. The full variable domain, with the rest looked up from reference TRBV5-1 and TRBJ2-1, is KAGVTQTPRYLIKTRGQQVTLSCSPISGHRSVSWYQQTPGQGLQFLFEYFSETQRNKGNFPGRFSGRQFSNSRSEMNVSTLELGDSALYLCASSEIAGGLNNEQFFGPGTRLTVL.

CDR3 region: CASSVQGALAGELFF. As DNA, the CDR3 is TGCGCCAGCAGCGTCCAGGGGGCTTTGGCCGGGGAGCTGTTTTTT. The chain couples TRBV5-1 to TRBJ2-2; 8 bases fit TRBD1. This CDR3 contains 15 residues. CDR1 and CDR2 from the germline V gene are SGHRS and YFSETQ. The J segment lost 6 bases and the V segment lost 4 bases, leaving 8 bases of the junction unmatched.

The chain has TRBV21-1 and TRBJ1-2. TRBV21-1 is annotated as a pseudogene. The CDR3 is 14 residues long. The CDR3 nucleotides read TGTGCCAGCAGCAACCTGTCCGAAGCCTATGGCTACACCTTC. This sequence encodes CASSNLSEAYGYTF.

Only a few counts were recorded for this clone. The gene calls are TRBV29-1 and TRBJ1-1; a possible D gene is TRBD1 (6 bases). Germline V lookup: CDR1 SQVTM, CDR2 ANQGSEA. Between the trimmed V and J ends, which lost 4 bases and 4 bases, there was a span of 13 bases. The CDR3 spans 13 residues. The DNA of the CDR3 is TGCAGCGTTGTCGGGACAAGATTCACTGAAGCTTTCTTT. Residues: CSVVGTRFTEAFF.

V gene TRBV27 combines with J gene TRBJ2-3, with TRBD2 matching 8 bases. Germline trimming cut 8 bases from V and 1 base from J; bases unmatched to any gene: 5. The V gene's germline CDR1 is MNHEY and CDR2 SMNVEV (reference sequence). CDR3 length: 14 amino acids. The CDR3 sequence: CASGRTSRTDTQYF. Written as DNA, the CDR3 is TGTGCCAGCGGAAGGACTAGCCGCACAGATACGCAGTATTTT.

This clone appeared a few times. The chain has TRBV5-5 and TRBJ2-3; a weak D match, TRBD2 (5 bases). V shed 1 base and J shed 0 bases, with 12 bases lying between them. This CDR3 is 16 amino acids long. Germline-derived CDR1 and CDR2 are SGHKS and YYEKEE (reference sequence). The CDR3, as DNA: TGTGCCAGCAGCTTGCTGAGACTACCAAGCACAGATACGCAGTATTTT. Its translation: CASSLLRLPSTDTQYF.

The chain employs TRBV9 and TRBJ1-2, with no clear D. The CDR3 has 12 residues. Deletions cut 4 bases from V and 4 bases from J, with 8 bases between. Germline CDR1 and CDR2: SGDLS and YYNGEE. The CDR3 DNA follows: TGTGCCAGCAGCCAAGGCGGCTATGGCTACACCTTC. Translating it yields CASSQGGYGYTF.

This chain connects TRBV3-1 (or the pseudogene TRBV3-2) to TRBJ2-5; TRBD1 aligns across 11 bases. Germline V gene sequence: CDR1 LGHDT, CDR2 YNNKEL (reference sequence). CDR3 length equals 19 residues. The ends lost 2 bases at V and 2 bases at J; junction bases unmatched: 13. This CDR3 is CASSQLGTRGTGGQETQYF. CDR3 sequence (DNA): TGTGCCAGCAGCCAACTTGGGACCCGGGGGACAGGGGGTCAAGAGACCCAGTACTTC.

This clone was counted between two and nine times. The V and J genes are TRBV6-1 and TRBJ2-3, with unresolved D. There are 11 residues in the CDR3. With 1 base removed from V and 8 bases from J, the gap between germline ends came to 4 bases. CDR1 and CDR2 from the germline V gene are MNHNS and SASEGT. This CDR3 is CASSEVGTQYF. The CDR3 DNA is TGTGCCAGCAGTGAAGTCGGTACGCAGTATTTT.

This clone showed up just once. This sequence joins TRBV7-2 and TRBJ1-4; 9 bases agree with TRBD1. Germline V gene sequence: CDR1 SGHTA, CDR2 FQGNSA. CDR3 length: 18 amino acids. V shed 5 bases, J shed 0 bases, and the junction held 10 bases outside the gene matches. CDR3 bases: TGTGCCAGCAGCCCGGGGACAGGGAGGATTGCAACTAATGAAAAACTGTTTTTT. This gives the protein CASSPGTGRIATNEKLFF.

Worth noting for this clone: A read error may produce the germline difference seen at one junction end. The chain joins TRBV10-3 to TRBJ1-4, with D possibly being TRBD1 (6 bases). This CDR3 has 18 amino acids. CDR1 ENHRY and CDR2 SYGVKD come from the germline V gene. The CDR3 spells CASSISEARGMGDEKLFF. DNA for the CDR3: TGTGCCAGCAGTATATCCGAAGCCAGGGGCATGGGTGATGAAAAACTGTTTTTT.

V gene TRBV18 combines with J gene TRBJ1-4; 8 nucleotides match TRBD1. The germline gives CDR1 KGHSH, CDR2 LQKENI. There are 18 residues in the CDR3. V shed 4 bases, J shed 0 bases, and the junction held 10 bases outside the gene matches. CDR3 DNA: TGTGCCAGCTCACTACGGACAGGGATACGATCAACTAATGAAAAACTGTTTTTT. Translation: CASSLRTGIRSTNEKLFF.

This sequence joins TRBV7-2 and TRBJ1-5, with D hard to call. Germline lookup yields CDR1 SGHTA and CDR2 FQGNSA. This CDR3 region has 13 residues. V shed 8 bases and J shed 4 bases, with 12 bases lying between them. CDR3 sequence (DNA): TGTGCCAGCGCCCCGGGGTGGAATCAGCCCCAGCATTTT. Protein product: CASAPGWNQPQHF. Drawing the rest from reference TRBV7-2 and TRBJ1-5, the complete variable domain is GAGVSQSPSNKVTEKGKDVELRCDPISGHTALYWYRQSLGQGLEFLIYFQGNSAPDKSGLPSDRFSAERTGGSVSTLTIQRTQQEDSAVYLCASAPGWNQPQHFGDGTRLSIL.

Turning to this clone: Other nucleotide sequences from this sample produce the same CDR3. The chain links TRBV5-1 to TRBJ1-2, with 9 positions matching TRBD1. V trimming: 5 bases; J trimming: 3 bases; junction bases outside the gene matches: 5. CDR1 is SGHRS, CDR2 YFSETQ, per germline. The CDR3 length is 14 residues. The CDR3 coding sequence is TGCGCCAGCAGTCCGGGACAGGGTTACTATGGCTACACCTTC. The encoded protein is CASSPGQGYYGYTF.

This sequence joins TRBV3-1 (or the pseudogene TRBV3-2) and TRBJ2-7; tentatively, D is TRBD2 (5 bases). The CDR3 runs to 14 residues. V gave up 4 bases and J gave up 2 bases, with 12 bases separating them. Germline V gene lookup returns CDR1 LGHDT and CDR2 YNNKEL (reference sequence). CDR3 nucleotides: TGTGCCAGCAGCCCGAGGGCAGGAACCTACGAGCAGTACTTC. Translation gives CASSPRAGTYEQYF.